Listed below are T cell receptor beta chains from one sample, sequenced in a study of T cells in Graves' hyperthyroidism and ophthalmopathy. TCRdb called the multiplex PCR reads again in MiXCR, with one record for every CDR3 protein. The sample yields about 530,000 distinct CDR3 sequences, approximately 17% seen once. Material for sequencing was blood. The receptor set was obtained from a woman aged 18-35 years with Graves' ophthalmopathy. CDR3s include the opening cysteine and the closing phenylalanine or tryptophan. D genes are given only for firm matches. Part of the rows lack a size; the others show once, few, many or a class for expanded clones.

cdr3_nt cdr3_aa clone_size j_call d_call v_call
TGTGCCAGCACCCACGGGAATCTGAACACTGAAGCTTTCTTT CASTHGNLNTEAFF few TRBJ1-1 . TRBV6-1
TGTGCCAGCAGCATTCGAGCGGGAGGGAAGCAGTTCTTC CASSIRAGGKQFF . TRBJ2-1 TRBD2 TRBV5-6
TGTGCCTGGAGGGCAGACCGCACTGAAGCTTTCTTT CAWRADRTEAFF many TRBJ1-1 . TRBV30
TGTGCCAGCACCATCGCAGGGACTAGCGTAGGTGAGCAGTTCTTC CASTIAGTSVGEQFF many TRBJ2-1 TRBD2 TRBV6-2/TRBV6-3
TGTGCCAGCAGTTCCAGGAGGGCGGGCAATCAGCCCCAGCATTTT CASSSRRAGNQPQHF . TRBJ1-5 . TRBV28
TGTGCCAGCAGCGTAGAAGGGGGGACCGAGACCCAGTACTTC CASSVEGGTETQYF many TRBJ2-5 . TRBV9
TGTGCCAGCAGCCACAGGTCGAACACTGAAGCTTTCTTT CASSHRSNTEAFF many TRBJ1-1 . TRBV3-1
TGTGCCGGCAGAAAGAGGACAGGGGAATACGAGCAGTACTTC CAGRKRTGEYEQYF . TRBJ2-7 TRBD1 TRBV2
TGTGCCAGCAGCTCAATCACCAGACAGGGGACGATGAACACTGAAGCTTTCTTT CASSSITRQGTMNTEAFF few TRBJ1-1 TRBD1 TRBV6-2/TRBV6-3
TGTGCCAGCAGCCAAGGTTCGGCGGGAGTGGGCGAGACCCAGTACTTC CASSQGSAGVGETQYF many TRBJ2-5 TRBD2 TRBV3-1
TGTGCCACCAGTGATACAGGGGTTGGGACTGAAGCTTTCTTT CATSDTGVGTEAFF many TRBJ1-1 TRBD1 TRBV24-1
TGTGCCAGCAGCTTAGAGGAAAGGGGCAACATTCAGTACTTC CASSLEERGNIQYF . TRBJ2-4 . TRBV7-8
TGTGCCAGCAGTCGGAACAGGGGAGATACTGAAGCCTTCTTT CASSRNRGDTEAFF . TRBJ1-1 TRBD1 TRBV28
TGCGCCAGCAGCCATGGACAGCCACTGAACACTGAAGCTTTCTTT CASSHGQPLNTEAFF . TRBJ1-1 . TRBV4-1
TGTGCCTGGAGTGGCCAGGGGGCGAATCAGCCCCAGCATTTT CAWSGQGANQPQHF many TRBJ1-5 TRBD1 TRBV30
TGTGCCAGCAGCTTGGCGGGTCAGGGTGACATTCAGTACTTC CASSLAGQGDIQYF . TRBJ2-4 . TRBV5-6
TGTGCCAGCAGCGCTACTAGCGGGGGGGCCAATACGCAGTATTTT CASSATSGGANTQYF few TRBJ2-3 TRBD2 TRBV9
TGCAGCGTTATTCCTAGCGGGAGGGCCGGAGGGGAGCTGTTTTTT CSVIPSGRAGGELFF . TRBJ2-2 TRBD2 TRBV29-1
TGCAGTGCTAGAGGACTAGCGGGAGGGAAGGATACGCAGTATTTT CSARGLAGGKDTQYF many TRBJ2-3 TRBD2 TRBV20-1
TGTGCCATCAGTGCTACTACCCAAGAGACCCAGTACTTC CAISATTQETQYF . TRBJ2-5 . TRBV10-3
TGCGCCAGCAGCTTGGGTCCTCAGGAAGGGGACACTGAAGCTTTCTTT CASSLGPQEGDTEAFF many TRBJ1-1 . TRBV5-1
TGTACCAGCAGTTTAAGTGGGACGAGTTACGAGCAGTACTTC CTSSLSGTSYEQYF . TRBJ2-7 . TRBV27
TGTGCCAGCAGCCAAACCCCTAAGACCCAGCATTTT CASSQTPKTQHF few TRBJ1-5 . TRBV16
TGTGCCAGCAGCCCTGAAGAGGGCCCCTACGAGCAGTACTTC CASSPEEGPYEQYF many TRBJ2-7 . TRBV7-2
TGTGCCAGCAGTTACCGGAGGTCCACTGAAGCTTTCTTT CASSYRRSTEAFF many TRBJ1-1 . TRBV27
TGCAGTGCTAGGCCCCGGGACAGGGAGAGTTCACCCCTCCACTTT CSARPRDRESSPLHF . TRBJ1-6 TRBD1 TRBV20-1
TGTGCCAGCAGCCATGGAGGGGGTTACCTCACCGGGGAGCTGTTTTTT CASSHGGGYLTGELFF . TRBJ2-2 . TRBV3-1
TGTGCCAGCACCTTGGAGCAGTACTATGGCTACACCTTC CASTLEQYYGYTF . TRBJ1-2 . TRBV7-9
TGTGCCAGCAGTCCGGCCGGGACAGGGTTTATCGGCTACACCTTC CASSPAGTGFIGYTF . TRBJ1-2 TRBD1 TRBV28
TGTGCCAGCAGCGTAGGGGGTACGCAGTATTTT CASSVGGTQYF . TRBJ2-3 . TRBV9
TGTGCCAGCAGTGGTTTAAGCGGGGGGGCCTACGAGCAGTACTTC CASSGLSGGAYEQYF . TRBJ2-7 TRBD2 TRBV2
TGTGCCAGCAGCCAACGACAGGGAGGGAATTCACCCCTCCACTTT CASSQRQGGNSPLHF few TRBJ1-6 TRBD1 TRBV14
TGTGCCAGCAGCCAAGGCAGGTTGAACACTGAAGCTTTCTTT CASSQGRLNTEAFF many TRBJ1-1 . TRBV3-1
TGTGCCAGCAGTGAACGCAGGGGCACTGAAGCTTTCTTT CASSERRGTEAFF few TRBJ1-1 . TRBV2
TGTGCCAGCAGTTACAACGGACAGGGGGCGGGTGGCTACACCTTC CASSYNGQGAGGYTF many TRBJ1-2 TRBD1 TRBV6-5
TGCAGCGTTGAATACTCGGCCTACGAGCAGTACTTC CSVEYSAYEQYF many TRBJ2-7 . TRBV29-1
TGCAGTGCCTACCCACCGGGGACAGGGTACAATGAGCAGTTCTTC CSAYPPGTGYNEQFF few TRBJ2-1 TRBD1 TRBV20-1
TGTGCCAGTAGTGGACCGGGACTCGCCTACAATGAGCAGTTCTTC CASSGPGLAYNEQFF . TRBJ2-1 . TRBV19
TGTGCCAGCGCCCTAGCGGGCCTAGGGTACATTCAGTACTTC CASALAGLGYIQYF many TRBJ2-4 TRBD2 TRBV7-2
TGTGCCAGCAGCGCCGTAGCGGGGGGGCCGGGGGACGAGCAGTACTTC CASSAVAGGPGDEQYF . TRBJ2-7 TRBD2 TRBV11-2
TGTGCCAGCAGTTACTCGAACAGGGGGATGACAGATACGCAGTATTTT CASSYSNRGMTDTQYF few TRBJ2-3 TRBD1 TRBV6-5
TGTGCCACCAGCAGAGCATGGGGGGCTGATTCACCCCTCCACTTT CATSRAWGADSPLHF . TRBJ1-6 . TRBV15
TGTGCCAGCAGTTTTGGGGGGGCCGGTGAAAAACTGTTTTTT CASSFGGAGEKLFF many TRBJ1-4 . TRBV28
TGCGCCAGCAGCTTGCGGGGTAGCGGGACGCTCACAGATACGCAGTATTTT CASSLRGSGTLTDTQYF . TRBJ2-3 TRBD2 TRBV5-1
TGCAGTGCTAGAAGTCTAGCGGGGCCCTACAATGAGCAGTTCTTC CSARSLAGPYNEQFF few TRBJ2-1 TRBD2 TRBV20-1
TGTGCCAGCAGCAGAGATGATGGGGAGCGGGAGTCCACAGATACGCAGTATTTT CASSRDDGERESTDTQYF . TRBJ2-3 TRBD2 TRBV2
TGTGCCAGCAGCCCAGGGACGGAATATGTTAGCGGCTACACCTTC CASSPGTEYVSGYTF . TRBJ1-2 . TRBV3-1
TGTGCCAGCTCACCACTAGGGGACAGGGGATCGGATGAGCAGTTCTTC CASSPLGDRGSDEQFF few TRBJ2-1 TRBD1 TRBV18
TGCGCCAGCAGCTTGGGGACAGGTCTTGACACTGAAGCTTTCTTT CASSLGTGLDTEAFF many TRBJ1-1 TRBD1 TRBV5-1
TGTGCCAGCACCCCCACAGGGGACTACAATGAGCAGTTCTTC CASTPTGDYNEQFF few TRBJ2-1 TRBD1 TRBV28
TGTGCCAGCACTCCTGCGGGTCCCCAAGAGACCCAGTACTTC CASTPAGPQETQYF many TRBJ2-5 . TRBV12-3/TRBV12-4
TGTGCCATCAGTGATTTAGTCCCCGGGGAGCTGTTTTTT CAISDLVPGELFF . TRBJ2-2 . TRBV10-3
TGCGCCAGCAGCGCGGGACTTGGAAACACCATATATTTT CASSAGLGNTIYF . TRBJ1-3 . TRBV5-1
TGTGCCAGCAATGCAGGGGGCGCCTATAATTCACCCCTCCACTTT CASNAGGAYNSPLHF many TRBJ1-6 TRBD1 TRBV2